These 16 T cell receptor beta chains came from one sample sequenced in a study of blood T cell repertoires in COVID-19. This table comes from immunoSEQ multiplex PCR, and its TCRdb copy is limited to in-frame clones, with some not included. Of almost 200,000 clones listed, around 85% are singletons. Sequencing was performed on peripheral blood. These receptor sequences come from a woman aged 70-85 years with acute or convalescent COVID-19.

This clone was observed a single time. The chain is built from TRBV12-5 and TRBJ2-3; weak D call: TRBD2 (6 bases). Germline-derived CDR1 and CDR2 are LGHNT and FRNRAP. The V end lost 5 bases, the J end lost 7 bases, and 22 bases lay between the germline ends. The CDR3 totals 16 residues. The CDR3: CASGVRKGPEGNTQYF. CDR3 DNA: TGTGCTAGTGGTGTACGTAAGGGGCCGGAGGGGAATACGCAGTATTTT. Full variable domain (remainder filled in from reference TRBV12-5 and TRBJ2-3): DARVTQTPRHKVTEMGQEVTMRCQPILGHNTVFWYRQTMMQGLELLAYFRNRAPLDDSGMPKDRFSAEMPDATLATLKIQPSEPRDSAVYFCASGVRKGPEGNTQYFGPGTRLTVL.

The chain links TRBV6-2 or TRBV6-3 to TRBJ2-7; D unresolved. V lost 2 bases and J 2 bases, leaving 7 bases between the germline ends. The germline CDR1 and CDR2 sequences are MNHEY and SVGEGT. The CDR3 is 13 residues long. CDR3 region: CASSYAVTYEQYF. DNA of the CDR3: TGTGCCAGCAGTTACGCGGTTACCTACGAGCAGTACTTC.

V gene TRBV6-5 combines with J gene TRBJ2-7; the D gene is possibly TRBD1 (6 bases). The V gene lost 2 bases and the J gene lost 13 bases, with 18 bases spanning the gap. Germline V gene sequence: CDR1 MNHEY, CDR2 SVGAGI. CDR3 length equals 13 residues. CDR3 in amino acids: CASSYPLTGNVYF. CDR3 DNA sequence: TGTGCCAGCAGTTACCCACTCACAGGGAATGTCTACTTC.

V and J are TRBV12-3 or TRBV12-4 and TRBJ2-7, with no clear D. The CDR3 totals 13 residues. V dropped 3 bases and J dropped 5 bases, with 11 bases sitting between them. CDR3 coding DNA: TGTGCCAGCAGTTTCGATTCGGGTAACGAGCAGTACTTC. It is translated as CASSFDSGNEQYF.

V gene TRBV5-1 combines with J gene TRBJ2-1; 11 bases align to TRBD2. Germline-derived CDR1 and CDR2 are SGHRS and YFSETQ. CDR3 size: 17 residues. The V segment lost 1 base and the J segment 6 bases; nucleotides outside the gene matches: 9. The CDR3 reads CASSLPPLAGGSNEQFF. The CDR3 region has the DNA TGCGCCAGCAGCTTGCCTCCGCTAGCGGGAGGCTCCAATGAGCAGTTCTTC.

The chain recombines TRBV4-3 with TRBJ1-2; possibly TRBD1 for D (5 bases). The ends were cut back, 0 bases at V and 5 bases at J, with 13 bases in the middle. This CDR3 has 15 amino acids. Germline CDR1 LGHNA, CDR2 YSLEER. CDR3 nucleotide sequence: TGCGCCAGCAGCCAAGAACGGGGGATCGGGTATGGCTACACCTTC. Protein: CASSQERGIGYGYTF.

The chain employs TRBV5-8 and TRBJ1-2; TRBD1 is a possible D gene (5 bases). The V gene's germline CDR1 is SGHTS and CDR2 YDEGEE. The CDR3 totals 16 residues. The V and J ends lost 0 bases and 3 bases respectively, with 15 bases between them. This CDR3 is CASSLAEWRGDYGYTF. The CDR3 bases are TGTGCCAGCAGCTTGGCCGAATGGAGGGGTGACTATGGCTACACCTTC. Full variable domain (rest looked up from reference TRBV5-8 and TRBJ1-2): EAGVTQSPTHLIKTRGQQATLRCSPISGHTSVYWYQQALGLGLQFLLWYDEGEERNRGNFPPRFSGRQFPNYSSELNVNALELEDSALYLCASSLAEWRGDYGYTFGSGTRLTVV.

The rearrangement links TRBV28 to TRBJ1-2; 10 positions match TRBD1. Germline V CDR1 and CDR2: MDHEN, SYDVKM. This CDR3 is built from 14 residues. V shed 7 bases and J 5 bases; nucleotides not matched to a gene: 7. The chain's CDR3 is CASTAGDRGYGYTF. The CDR3 region has the DNA TGTGCCAGCACCGCGGGGGACAGGGGATATGGCTACACCTTC.

The chain's CDR3 is CASSYPQGRTYEQYF. The CDR3 DNA follows: TGTGCCAGCAGTTATCCTCAGGGGCGTACCTACGAGCAGTACTTC. The chain has TRBV28 and TRBJ2-7; TRBD1 is a possible D gene (6 bases). V was pared by 4 bases and J by 2 bases, with 15 bases between. CDR1 is MDHEN and CDR2 is SYDVKM in the germline V gene. The CDR3 covers 15 residues.

J is TRBJ1-2 and V is TRBV5-5, with D perhaps matching TRBD1 (5 bases). Trimming cost V 4 bases and J 3 bases, with 16 bases left between them. The germline gives CDR1 SGHKS, CDR2 YYEKEE (reference sequence). This CDR3 spans 15 amino acids. Written as DNA, the CDR3 is TGTGCCAGCAGCCGGTCGAAGGACACTTACTATGGCTACACCTTC. Its protein product is CASSRSKDTYYGYTF.

This clone was observed a few times. The gene calls are TRBV6-6 and TRBJ1-3; 10 nucleotides match TRBD1. Germline V gene sequence: CDR1 MNHNY, CDR2 SVGAGI (reference sequence). V shed 6 bases, J shed 0 bases, and the junction held 14 bases outside the gene matches. The CDR3 totals 19 residues. CDR3 nucleotide sequence: TGTGCCAGCAGCTGGAGGGGACAGGGGCCTCCCAGCTCTGGAAACACCATATATTTT. It codes for CASSWRGQGPPSSGNTIYF.

V usage is TRBV5-6 and J usage is TRBJ2-1; 12 bases fit TRBD1. Losses at the gene ends were 4 bases for V and 10 bases for J; bases not matched to a gene: 3. This CDR3 region has 13 residues. CDR1 is SGHDT and CDR2 is YYEEEE in the germline V gene. Written as DNA, the CDR3 is TGTGCCAGCAGCAGGGACAGGGGGCAAGAGCAGTTCTTC. Translated: CASSRDRGQEQFF.

The chain carries TRBV11-3 and TRBJ2-1; 11 bases are a match to TRBD2. The CDR3 is made up of 16 amino acids. Trimming at V came to 1 base and at J to 6 bases, leaving 5 bases not matched to a gene. The germline gives CDR1 SGHNT, CDR2 YENEEA. The CDR3: CASSLVGLAGGNEQFF. Written as DNA, the CDR3 is TGTGCCAGCAGCTTAGTAGGGCTAGCGGGAGGCAATGAGCAGTTCTTC.

V usage is TRBV19 and J usage is TRBJ1-1; TRBD1 might be the D (5 bases). The CDR3 covers 16 residues. Germline V CDR1 and CDR2: LNHDA, SQIVND (reference sequence). The V and J ends lost 4 bases and 0 bases respectively, with 15 bases between them. CDR3 region: CASSRTSGGLNTEAFF. CDR3 nucleotide sequence: TGTGCCAGTAGTAGGACGTCGGGGGGACTGAACACTGAAGCTTTCTTT.

This sequence joins TRBV4-1 and TRBJ2-2; possible D gene TRBD2, 5 bases. V was shortened by 0 bases and J by 4 bases, with 9 bases between the two germline ends. Germline CDR1 is MGHRA and CDR2 is YSYEKL. The CDR3 spans 15 residues. DNA for the CDR3: TGCGCCAGCAGCCAAGATACGCGGGTCACCGGGGAGCTGTTTTTT. Protein product: CASSQDTRVTGELFF.

The chain carries TRBV29-1 and TRBJ2-5; D possibly corresponds to TRBD2 (5 bases). Germline CDR1 SQVTM, CDR2 ANQGSEA. The CDR3 is 14 residues long. V gave up 0 bases and J gave up 7 bases, with 15 bases separating them. The CDR3 is CSVEDPTRRGTQYF. The CDR3, as DNA: TGCAGCGTTGAAGATCCAACTCGTCGGGGGACCCAGTACTTC.